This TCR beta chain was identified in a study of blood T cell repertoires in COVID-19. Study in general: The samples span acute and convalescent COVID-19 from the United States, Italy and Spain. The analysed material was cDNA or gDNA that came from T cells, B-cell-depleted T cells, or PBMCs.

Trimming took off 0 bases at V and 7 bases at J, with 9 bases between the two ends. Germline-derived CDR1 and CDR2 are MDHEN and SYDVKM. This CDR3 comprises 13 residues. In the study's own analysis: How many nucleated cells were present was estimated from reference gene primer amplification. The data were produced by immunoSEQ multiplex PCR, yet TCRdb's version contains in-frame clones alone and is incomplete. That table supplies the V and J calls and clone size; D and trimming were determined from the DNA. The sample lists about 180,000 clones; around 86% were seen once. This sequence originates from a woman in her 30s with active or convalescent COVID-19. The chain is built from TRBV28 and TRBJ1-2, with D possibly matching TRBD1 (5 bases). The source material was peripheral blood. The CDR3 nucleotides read TGTGCCAGCAGTTTATGGACAGATGGTGGCTACACCTTC. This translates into CASSLWTDGGYTF.